A selection of T cell receptor beta chains follows, all from one sample in a study of Graves' ophthalmopathy and Graves' hyperthyroidism. TCRdb used MiXCR to reprocess the multiplex PCR reads, holding one entry per CDR3 protein. Of roughly 600,000 distinct CDR3 sequences in the sample, under 45% are singletons; the top ten hold around 4.6%. Sequencing used peripheral blood or thyroid tissue (not recorded which). Every receptor here comes from an adult man with Graves' hyperthyroidism. The CDR3 runs from the conserved cysteine through the conserved F or W. The D gene is left open where the match is weak. Clone sizes are given selectively: once, few, many, or a class where the clone is expanded.

length: 14; J: TRBJ2-3; size: NA; V: TRBV12-3/TRBV12-4; D: NA; DNA: TGTGCCAGCAGTGAAGACTCTAGCACAGATACGCAGTATTTT; CDR3: CASSEDSSTDTQYF
length: 12; J: TRBJ1-2; size: NA; V: TRBV29-1; D: TRBD1; DNA: TGCAGCGCGGGTACAGGGGGCAGTGGCTACACCTTC; CDR3: CSAGTGGSGYTF
length: 15; J: TRBJ1-4; size: few; V: TRBV10-3; D: NA; DNA: TGTGCCAGCAGTTCCCCACGTAACGGGAATGAAAAACTGTTTTTT; CDR3: CASSSPRNGNEKLFF
length: 12; J: TRBJ2-7; size: NA; V: TRBV29-1; D: NA; DNA: TGCAGCTTAGTTCAGGGGTCCTACGAGCAGTACTTC; CDR3: CSLVQGSYEQYF
length: 13; J: TRBJ1-4; size: many; V: TRBV2; D: NA; DNA: TGTGCCAGCGAGGGGGGGCGGCGTGAAAAACTGTTTTTT; CDR3: CASEGGRREKLFF
length: 16; J: TRBJ1-4; size: NA; V: TRBV7-9; D: TRBD1; DNA: TGTGCCAGCAGCGACCGACAGGGCTCCTACAATGAAAAACTGTTTTTT; CDR3: CASSDRQGSYNEKLFF
length: 14; J: TRBJ1-3; size: NA; V: TRBV29-1; D: TRBD1; DNA: TGCAGCGTCGGACGGGACAGGGGTGGGAACACCATATATTTT; CDR3: CSVGRDRGGNTIYF
length: 14; J: TRBJ2-7; size: NA; V: TRBV7-9; D: NA; DNA: TGTGCCAGCAGTGAACAGGTCAGCTCCCCAGAGCAGTACTTC; CDR3: CASSEQVSSPEQYF
length: 15; J: TRBJ1-2; size: NA; V: TRBV28; D: NA; DNA: TGTGCCAGCAGTTTATGGTTACAGGGTGCTGATGGCTACACCTTC; CDR3: CASSLWLQGADGYTF
length: 13; J: TRBJ1-1; size: NA; V: TRBV19; D: NA; DNA: TGTGCCAGTAGTATAGATCGGGGGACTGAAGCTTTCTTT; CDR3: CASSIDRGTEAFF
length: 15; J: TRBJ1-3; size: NA; V: TRBV2; D: TRBD1; DNA: TGTGCCAGCAGTGGGACAGGGGGCTCTGGAAACACCATATATTTT; CDR3: CASSGTGGSGNTIYF
length: 16; J: TRBJ2-2; size: many; V: TRBV5-1; D: NA; DNA: TGCGCCAGCAGCTTGACGGCGGGTCCGAACACCGGGGAGCTGTTTTTT; CDR3: CASSLTAGPNTGELFF
length: 17; J: TRBJ2-7; size: NA; V: TRBV20-1; D: NA; DNA: TGCAGTGCTAGAGACCCCCCTAATGGCGGAGTCTCCTACGAGCAGTACTTC; CDR3: CSARDPPNGGVSYEQYF
length: 13; J: TRBJ1-5; size: NA; V: TRBV25-1; D: TRBD1; DNA: TGTGCCTGGAGTCACAGGGGAAGTCAGCCCCAGCATTTT; CDR3: CAWSHRGSQPQHF
length: 17; J: TRBJ1-2; size: NA; V: TRBV12-3/TRBV12-4; D: TRBD1; DNA: TGTGCCAGCAGCGCGTGGGACAGGCGCGAGGACCTCTATGGCTACACCTTC; CDR3: CASSAWDRREDLYGYTF
length: 15; J: TRBJ2-7; size: many; V: TRBV13; D: NA; DNA: TGTGCCAGCAGCTTAAAGGGCGACGGGTGGTACGAGCAGTACTTC; CDR3: CASSLKGDGWYEQYF
length: 17; J: TRBJ2-7; size: NA; V: TRBV15; D: TRBD1; DNA: TGTGCCACCAGCAGAGTAACAGGGGCAGGTAGCTCCTACGAGCAGTACTTC; CDR3: CATSRVTGAGSSYEQYF
length: 17; J: TRBJ1-1; size: NA; V: TRBV7-3; D: TRBD1; DNA: TGCGCCAGCAGCCAAGTAGGAGTGGGACAGGACCCCCCTGAAGCTTTCTTT; CDR3: CASSQVGVGQDPPEAFF
length: 15; J: TRBJ1-2; size: few; V: TRBV7-2; D: TRBD1; DNA: TGTGCCAGCAGCTTAGAGGGGGCGGTTATCTATGGCTACACCTTC; CDR3: CASSLEGAVIYGYTF
length: 15; J: TRBJ1-5; size: few; V: TRBV7-9; D: TRBD1; DNA: TGTGCCAGCAGCCCCGACAGGGTCACCAATCAGCCCCAGCATTTT; CDR3: CASSPDRVTNQPQHF
length: 15; J: TRBJ1-2; size: many; V: TRBV14; D: NA; DNA: TGTGCCAGCAGCCAAGGGGGCAGGGCGAACTATGGCTACACCTTC; CDR3: CASSQGGRANYGYTF
length: 14; J: TRBJ2-7; size: NA; V: TRBV20-1; D: NA; DNA: TGCAGTGCTAGATTTGTAAGGGGGGGTGGAAAGCAGTACTTC; CDR3: CSARFVRGGGKQYF
length: 15; J: TRBJ1-1; size: many; V: TRBV29-1; D: TRBD1; DNA: TGCAGCGTTGTACTACGGACAGGAACGAACACTGAAGCTTTCTTT; CDR3: CSVVLRTGTNTEAFF
length: 13; J: TRBJ1-1; size: many; V: TRBV2; D: NA; DNA: TGTGCCAGCAGTGAAGCCCGACAGGCATCGGCTTTCTTT; CDR3: CASSEARQASAFF
length: 13; J: TRBJ1-2; size: NA; V: TRBV5-1; D: TRBD1; DNA: TGCGCCAGCAGCCGGGGACAGGGAGCTGGCTACACCTTC; CDR3: CASSRGQGAGYTF
length: 15; J: TRBJ1-1; size: many; V: TRBV2; D: NA; DNA: TGTGCCAGCAGTGAAGCGCCGGGGGACAACACTGAAGCTTTCTTT; CDR3: CASSEAPGDNTEAFF
length: 15; J: TRBJ2-7; size: NA; V: TRBV7-9; D: TRBD1; DNA: TGTGCCAGCAGCCCCCGGCACAGGGGGCTCGACGAGCAGTACTTC; CDR3: CASSPRHRGLDEQYF
length: 15; J: TRBJ2-7; size: many; V: TRBV7-6; D: TRBD1; DNA: TGTGCCAGCAGCGCAGGACAGGGGGTCAACTACGAGCAGTACTTC; CDR3: CASSAGQGVNYEQYF
length: 16; J: TRBJ1-4; size: NA; V: TRBV19; D: TRBD1; DNA: TGTGCCAGTACGAGGGGTCCACAGGGGGCGAAAGAAAAACTGTTTTTT; CDR3: CASTRGPQGAKEKLFF
length: 14; J: TRBJ1-6; size: NA; V: TRBV9; D: NA; DNA: TGTGCCAGCAGCGTAGGGGCAGGGAACTCACCCCTCCACTTT; CDR3: CASSVGAGNSPLHF
length: 15; J: TRBJ2-7; size: many; V: TRBV11-2; D: NA; DNA: TGTGCCAGCAGCTTAGCGGGGGCCGTTTCCCACGAGCAGTACTTC; CDR3: CASSLAGAVSHEQYF
length: 14; J: TRBJ1-5; size: NA; V: TRBV5-1; D: NA; DNA: TGCGCCAGCAGCATGGACTTTAGCAATCAGCCCCAGCATTTT; CDR3: CASSMDFSNQPQHF
length: 14; J: TRBJ2-7; size: few; V: TRBV7-6; D: TRBD1; DNA: TGTGCCAGCAGCCCGCCTCGGGACAGTGCCGAGCAGCACTTC; CDR3: CASSPPRDSAEQHF
length: 14; J: TRBJ1-2; size: NA; V: TRBV2; D: NA; DNA: TGTGCCAGCAGGACGGGAGGACAGCGTAACGGCTACACCTTC; CDR3: CASRTGGQRNGYTF